This record concerns one T cell receptor (beta chain) sequence. Its specificity is not known. This sample was included in a study of beta chain features in type 1 diabetes. Study overall: In all, more than 90,000,000 sorted cells from all samples were analyzed. Study observations and caveats: Among all four CD4+ subsets, Type 1 diabetes patients had TCRB CDR3s that were moderately but significantly shorter. Diminished insertions and augmented deletions at VDJ junctions characterized type 1 diabetes patients.

Expressed TCRB transcripts got sequenced, as all isolated RNA was reverse transcribed. An average roughly 3.6 million reads came from naive, central memory and regulatory T cell samples. The repertoire was sequenced with immunoSEQ multiplex PCR; TCRdb's copy has only in-frame clones and lacks some. The profile shows roughly 340,000 clones, roughly 12% of them singletons. CDR3 length: 13 residues. The germline CDR1 and CDR2 sequences are MNHEY and SVGAGI. The V gene lost 6 bases and the J gene lost 0 bases, with 8 bases spanning the gap. The TCR sequence derives from a woman aged 18-35 years with type 1 diabetes. The chain couples TRBV6-5 to TRBJ2-5, with D hard to call. Material: naive CD4+ T cells from blood. This CDR3 is CASRTTDQETQYF. CDR3 nucleotides: TGTGCCAGCAGAACTACCGACCAAGAGACCCAGTACTTC.